The sequence of this T cell receptor (beta chain) was determined in a study of blood T cell repertoires in COVID-19. At the level of the study: Sites across the United States, Italy and Spain contributed samples from acute and convalescent COVID-19. In each case, the material was cDNA or gDNA derived from T cells, B-cell-depleted T cells, or PBMCs.

Per the authors' pipeline: Amplified reference gene primers provided the basis for estimating nucleated cell counts. The table came from immunoSEQ multiplex PCR; TCRdb's copy has only in-frame clones and leaves some out. V, J and clone size are those of that table, while D and trimming were read from the DNA. The profile shows about 300,000 clones, about 86% of them singletons. Sequenced input: peripheral blood. The sequence derives from a woman between 45 and 60 years old with acute or convalescent COVID-19.

CDR3 in DNA: TGTGCCAGCAGCTTGGGTTCGGGACTAGCAACAGATACGCAGTATTTT. Its translation: CASSLGSGLATDTQYF. J is TRBJ2-3 and V is TRBV5-6; 9 bases fit TRBD2. J lost 3 bases, V lost 0 bases, and 5 bases had no gene match. CDR1 and CDR2 (germline): SGHDT, YYEEEE. The CDR3 totals 16 residues. The full variable domain, with the rest looked up from reference TRBV5-6 and TRBJ2-3, is DAGVTQSPTHLIKTRGQQVTLRCSPKSGHDTVSWYQQALGQGPQFIFQYYEEEERQRGNFPDRFSGHQFPNYSSELNVNALLLGDSALYLCASSLGSGLATDTQYFGPGTRLTVL.